This T cell receptor (beta chain) originates from a study of blood T cell repertoires in COVID-19. In the study overall: Acute and convalescent COVID-19 samples came from the United States, Italy and Spain.

Original analysis: Amplification with reference gene primers provided the estimates of nucleated cell counts. The method was immunoSEQ multiplex PCR; TCRdb's version includes in-frame clones alone and lacks a portion of them. Clone size and V and J calls were adopted from that table, with D and trimming inferred from the DNA. The sample has hundreds of thousands of clones; roughly 85% are singletons. Per the germline V gene, CDR1 is SGHDN and CDR2 is FVKESK. The germline V and J ends were trimmed by 3 bases and 13 bases, with 15 bases remaining between them. The CDR3 spans 13 residues. The material sequenced was peripheral blood. The sequence derives from a man between 45 and 60 years old with active or convalescent COVID-19. This chain joins TRBV14 and TRBJ1-4; no clear D gene. The CDR3 is CASSQVEWSGLFF. The CDR3 region has the DNA TGTGCCAGCAGCCAGGTCGAATGGAGTGGACTGTTTTTT.